These T cell receptor beta chains were read from a single sample in a study of cytomegalovirus exposure and HLA in healthy donors. The protocol was immunoSEQ multiplex PCR, while the TCRdb copy is restricted to in-frame clones and leaves out a portion. The data hold 65,000 to 85,000 clones, with 85% to 95% observed a single time. The sample consisted of PBMCs. These TCRs come from a woman in her late teens or twenties in good health and CMV-seronegative. The CDR3 runs from the conserved cysteine through the conserved F or W. D genes are given only for firm matches. Size is omitted from some rows. Given values are once, few, many or a class for expanded clones.

clone_size j_call d_call v_call cdr3_aa cdr3_nt
. TRBJ2-5 TRBD2 TRBV27 CASSLASGAETQYF TGTGCCAGCAGTTTGGCTAGCGGGGCCGAGACCCAGTACTTC
. TRBJ1-1 . TRBV5-4 CASSADRGTEAFF TGTGCCAGCAGCGCCGATCGAGGCACTGAAGCTTTCTTT
. TRBJ2-2 . TRBV19 CASKTYTGELFF TGTGCCAGTAAGACATACACCGGGGAGCTGTTTTTT
. TRBJ2-7 TRBD1 TRBV15 CATSGNTGESSYEQYF TGTGCCACCAGTGGCAACACAGGGGAGAGCTCCTACGAGCAGTACTTC
. TRBJ2-1 . TRBV6-5 CASTDDVAKDEQFF TGTGCCAGCACCGACGACGTAGCTAAGGATGAGCAGTTCTTC
. TRBJ2-5 . TRBV5-1 CASSILRETQYF TGCGCCAGCAGCATTCTCCGGGAGACCCAGTACTTC
. TRBJ2-1 TRBD2 TRBV5-1 CASSPLAGGSYNEQFF TGCGCCAGCAGCCCCCTGGCGGGAGGTTCCTACAATGAGCAGTTCTTC
. TRBJ2-2 TRBD2 TRBV2 CASTGLAGDTGELFF TGTGCCAGCACCGGACTAGCGGGAGACACCGGGGAGCTGTTTTTT
. TRBJ1-4 TRBD1 TRBV5-1 CASSIGQGGEKLFF TGCGCCAGCAGCATCGGACAGGGGGGGGAAAAACTGTTTTTT
. TRBJ2-7 . TRBV6-5 CASRRTVSSYEQYF TGTGCCAGCAGGAGGACAGTGAGCTCCTACGAGCAGTACTTC
. TRBJ1-4 . TRBV7-2 CASSQRATNEKLFF TGTGCCAGCAGTCAGAGGGCGACTAATGAAAAACTGTTTTTT
once TRBJ2-5 . TRBV7-2 CASSVHREETQYF TGTGCCAGCAGCGTGCACAGGGAAGAGACCCAGTACTTC
. TRBJ1-2 . TRBV4-3 CASSRQNYGYTF TGCGCCAGCAGCCGACAGAACTATGGCTACACCTTC
. TRBJ2-2 TRBD2 TRBV27 CASSRTSGGHNTGELFF TGTGCCAGCAGTAGGACTAGCGGGGGGCATAACACCGGGGAGCTGTTTTTT
. TRBJ1-5 . TRBV28 CASSLWLVAGNQPQHF TGTGCCAGCAGTTTATGGCTGGTTGCGGGCAATCAGCCCCAGCATTTT
. TRBJ2-7 . TRBV19 CASSTIGGPPLYEQYF TGTGCCAGTAGTACCATCGGGGGACCGCCTCTCTACGAGCAGTACTTC
. TRBJ1-2 . TRBV4-1 CASSQDTGDLANYGYTF TGCGCCAGCAGCCAAGATACAGGTGACCTAGCTAACTATGGCTACACCTTC
. TRBJ2-1 . TRBV11-2 CASSDGWRNSNEQFF TGTGCCAGCAGTGACGGATGGCGGAACTCCAATGAGCAGTTCTTC
. TRBJ1-2 TRBD1 TRBV6-5 CASSSWTGGSGYTF TGTGCCAGCAGTTCCTGGACAGGGGGGTCTGGCTACACCTTC
. TRBJ1-2 . TRBV4-1 CASSQVGQKRNGYTF TGCGCCAGCAGCCAGGTTGGACAGAAGCGGAACGGCTACACCTTC
. TRBJ2-5 . TRBV7-9 CASSTPRLQETQYF TGTGCCAGCAGCACCCCGAGGTTACAAGAGACCCAGTACTTC
few TRBJ2-7 . TRBV1 CTSSQQVLAGVVYEQYF TGCACCAGCAGCCAACAGGTCTTGGCGGGAGTCGTCTACGAGCAGTACTTC
. TRBJ1-5 . TRBV27 CASSSHGTYSNQPQHF TGTGCCAGCAGTTCACACGGGACTTATAGCAATCAGCCCCAGCATTTT
. TRBJ1-4 . TRBV9 CASSERGGNEKLFF TGTGCCAGCAGCGAGAGAGGGGGTAATGAAAAACTGTTTTTT
once TRBJ2-5 . TRBV15 CATSRDRILQETQYF TGTGCCACCAGCAGAGACAGGATTCTCCAAGAGACCCAGTACTTC
. TRBJ2-1 TRBD2 TRBV10-3 CAIWEGSSYNEQFF TGTGCCATCTGGGAGGGGAGCTCCTACAATGAGCAGTTCTTC
. TRBJ1-1 . TRBV29-1 CSVIGGGNTEAFF TGCAGCGTAATAGGGGGGGGAAACACTGAAGCTTTCTTT
. TRBJ2-7 TRBD1 TRBV4-3 CASSHGQDYEQYF TGCGCCAGCAGCCACGGACAGGACTACGAGCAGTACTTC
. TRBJ2-1 . TRBV4-3 CASSQDLSGTTPNPQFF TGCGCCAGCAGCCAAGATCTCAGCGGAACAACTCCGAATCCGCAGTTCTTC
once TRBJ2-7 TRBD2 TRBV13 CASSPPEWREGNEQYF TGTGCCAGCAGCCCTCCCGAGTGGCGGGAGGGCAACGAGCAGTACTTC
. TRBJ2-1 TRBD2 TRBV13 CASSPNLGLADYNEQFF TGTGCCAGCAGCCCGAATCTGGGACTAGCGGACTACAATGAGCAGTTCTTC
. TRBJ1-2 TRBD1 TRBV27 CASSLTGTIYGYTF TGTGCCAGCAGTTTGACAGGGACAATTTATGGCTACACCTTC
. TRBJ1-1 TRBD1 TRBV6-5 CASSKDRGNTEAFF TGTGCCAGCAGTAAAGACAGGGGGAACACTGAAGCTTTCTTT
. TRBJ1-4 . TRBV28 CASTVARLNEKLFF TGTGCCAGCACAGTGGCACGACTCAATGAAAAACTGTTTTTT
. TRBJ2-5 TRBD1 TRBV6-5 CASSYGSLQGWETQYF TGTGCCAGCAGTTATGGTTCCTTACAGGGGTGGGAGACCCAGTACTTC
. TRBJ2-3 . TRBV7-2 CASSRPSTDTQYF TGTGCCAGCAGCCGTCCTAGCACAGATACGCAGTATTTT
. TRBJ1-1 . TRBV5-1 CATSTGNTEAFF TGCGCCACCTCGACAGGGAACACTGAAGCTTTCTTT
. TRBJ1-6 TRBD1 TRBV25-1 CASRRTGMDSPLHF TGTGCCAGCCGCCGGACAGGGATGGATTCACCCCTCCACTTT
. TRBJ2-1 TRBD2 TRBV7-9 CALGTSGRGYEQFF TGTGCACTTGGGACTAGCGGGAGGGGCTATGAGCAGTTCTTC
. TRBJ2-7 TRBD1 TRBV6-6 CASSRTGSYEQYF TGTGCCAGCTCGAGGACAGGGTCCTACGAGCAGTACTTC
once TRBJ1-2 TRBD1 TRBV27 CASSSTGAPRGYTF TGTGCCAGCAGTTCGACAGGGGCCCCCCGTGGCTACACCTTC
once TRBJ1-5 . TRBV15 CATSRRQIIYSNQPQHF TGTGCCACCAGCCGACGACAAATCATTTATAGCAATCAGCCCCAGCATTTT
. TRBJ2-7 TRBD1 TRBV11-2 CASSQDRGYEQYF TGTGCCAGCAGCCAAGACAGGGGTTACGAGCAGTACTTC
. TRBJ2-2 . TRBV4-1 CASSQPADGELFF TGCGCCAGCAGCCAACCCGCGGACGGGGAGCTGTTTTTT
. TRBJ2-6 TRBD1 TRBV5-1 CASSLEGALASGANVLTF TGCGCCAGCAGCTTGGAGGGGGCTTTGGCTTCTGGGGCCAACGTCCTGACTTTC
. TRBJ2-3 . TRBV19 CASSMGSTDTQYF TGTGCCAGTAGTATGGGCTCCACAGATACGCAGTATTTT
. TRBJ2-5 TRBD1 TRBV12-5 CASGRGQGGETQYF TGTGCTAGTGGACGGGGACAGGGAGGAGAGACCCAGTACTTC